Below, 2 T cell receptor beta chains from the same sample are listed, as sequenced in a study of shared clonotypes between healthy human individuals. Sequencing was performed with immunoSEQ multiplex PCR; in TCRdb, only in-frame clones are kept and a portion is missing. Here the sample spans 2 million to 2.5 million clones, roughly 95% being singletons. Sequencing used naive CD4+ T cells sorted from blood. The subset is: CD45RA+ positively selected. Receptors were obtained from a young man in good health.

This clone was seen just once. This rearrangement joins TRBV18 to TRBJ1-4; TRBD1 matches 8 bases. Per the germline V gene, CDR1 is KGHSH and CDR2 is LQKENI. V was pared by 4 bases and J by 4 bases, with 5 bases of the junction left unmatched. CDR3 length equals 15 residues. CDR3 protein: CASSLGQGDNEKLFF. CDR3 in DNA: TGTGCCAGCTCACTCGGACAGGGAGATAATGAAAAACTGTTTTTT.

The V call is TRBV25-1, the J call TRBJ1-4, with 9 bases identical to TRBD1. This CDR3 is 15 amino acids long. Germline assignment: CDR1 MGHDK and CDR2 SYGVNS. V gave up 3 bases and J gave up 4 bases; unmatched junction bases: 3. CDR3: CASSDMGQGNEKLFF. The CDR3 DNA reads TGTGCCAGCAGTGATATGGGACAGGGTAATGAAAAACTGTTTTTT.